This paragraph covers one T cell receptor beta chain sequence. The sample comes from a study of T cell responses to AZD1222 COVID-19 vaccine. J gave up 2 bases and V 5 bases, and 9 bases lay outside the gene matches. CDR3 size: 18 residues. From germline, CDR1 is MNHNY and CDR2 SVGAGI (reference sequence). The method was immunoSEQ multiplex PCR; TCRdb's version includes in-frame clones alone and lacks a portion of them. The sample has about 61,000 clones, 70% to 90% seen once. The chain links TRBV6-6 to TRBJ1-6, with TRBD1 identical over 10 bases. This specimen was peripheral blood, taken on day 0 of AZD1222 vaccination. This sequence was found in an adult in good health. CDR3 DNA sequence: TGTGCCAGCAGTCCCGGGACAGGGGAGGGAACCTATAATTCACCCCTCCACTTT. The encoded protein is CASSPGTGEGTYNSPLHF.